These 14 T cell receptor beta chains share one sample of origin, sequenced in a study of response to subunit inactivated influenza vaccine. TCRdb recomputed calls from the RT-PCR reads with MiXCR, one row per CDR3 protein. The table records 500,000 to 700,000 distinct CDR3 sequences, around a quarter of them present only once. The same sample was also used in a study of T cells expressing NK-cell markers. That study adds: Synthesis of TCR beta cDNA relied on 5'RACE template switching carrying UMIs.

Sequenced here: CD4+ T cells sorted from PBMCs, sampled 12 days after vaccination. The receptors originated from a middle-aged man who received an inactivated influenza vaccine.

This clonotype came up a few times. The chain has TRBV25-1 and TRBJ2-2; 10 bases line up with TRBD1. The CDR3 extends over 19 amino acids. The junction had 15 bases not matched to a gene; V was cut back by 4 bases and J by 4 bases. Per the germline V gene, CDR1 is MGHDK and CDR2 is SYGVNS. The CDR3 here is CASSGHPGTGEIATGELFF. DNA of the CDR3: TGTGCCAGCAGTGGCCATCCCGGGACAGGGGAAATCGCCACCGGGGAGCTGTTTTTT.

This clonotype was counted a few times. The chain employs TRBV5-1 and TRBJ2-4, with 7 bases lining up with TRBD1. Germline loops: CDR1 SGHRS, CDR2 YFSETQ. Trimming cost V 4 bases and J 8 bases; bases outside gene matches: 12. The CDR3 runs 15 residues. The CDR3 protein is CASSPSRQGRDIQYF. CDR3 DNA sequence: TGCGCCAGCAGCCCCTCGCGACAGGGTCGGGACATTCAGTACTTC.

This clonotype was counted between two and nine times. The gene calls are TRBV12-3 or TRBV12-4 and TRBJ2-7, with D uncertain. Trimming took off 2 bases at V and 5 bases at J, with 10 bases between the two ends. CDR3 size: 13 residues. CDR3 region: CASSLSPRDEQYF. In DNA form, the CDR3 reads TGTGCCAGCAGTTTATCTCCCCGTGACGAGCAGTACTTC.

The chain links TRBV7-8 to TRBJ1-5; possibly TRBD1 for D (5 bases). The CDR3 consists of 18 residues. V was shortened by 1 base and J by 0 bases, with 16 bases between the two germline ends. Germline V lookup: CDR1 SGHVS, CDR2 FQNEAQ. The CDR3 loop reads CASSLERVWGYSNQPQHF. In DNA, the CDR3 is TGTGCCAGCAGCTTAGAACGAGTTTGGGGGTATAGCAATCAGCCCCAGCATTTT.

This chain uses TRBV19 with TRBJ2-2; D tentatively fits TRBD1 or TRBD2 (5 bases each). Per germline, CDR1 LNHDA and CDR2 SQIVND (reference sequence). V lost 3 bases, J lost 6 bases, and 14 bases lay in between. CDR3 length: 15 residues. Here the CDR3 DNA reads TGTGCCAGTAGTATCTCCGGGACGGGGTCCGGGGAGCTGTTTTTT. Its translation: CASSISGTGSGELFF.

The CDR3 loop reads CSALSDRWNTQYF. In DNA form, the CDR3 reads TGCAGTGCTCTTAGCGATCGATGGAATACGCAGTATTTT. The V gene is TRBV20-1, the J gene TRBJ2-3; a weak D match, TRBD2 (5 bases). CDR3 length: 13 residues. Trimming took 5 bases from V and 7 from J, leaving 16 bases between them. CDR1 and CDR2 (germline): DFQATT, SNEGSKA (reference sequence).

The chain employs TRBV20-1 and TRBJ2-2, with a possible D match to TRBD1 (6 bases). CDR3 length equals 14 residues. Germline CDR1 DFQATT, CDR2 SNEGSKA (reference sequence). V was shortened by 6 bases and J by 2 bases, with 13 bases between the two germline ends. This CDR3 is CSAKDRTNTGELFF. The CDR3, as DNA: TGCAGTGCAAAAGACAGGACCAACACCGGGGAGCTGTTTTTT.

This clonotype was counted only a few times. This sequence joins TRBV28 and TRBJ2-1; TRBD2 aligns across 8 bases. CDR1 MDHEN and CDR2 SYDVKM come from the germline V gene. CDR3 length equals 13 residues. Trimming at V came to 5 bases and at J to 8 bases, leaving 5 bases not matched to a gene. CDR3 DNA: TGTGCCAGCAGTGGACTAGCTGGCGATGAGCAGTTCTTC. It is translated as CASSGLAGDEQFF.

In this sample, this clonotype turned up a few times. The genes are TRBV10-3 and TRBJ1-5; possible D gene TRBD1, 5 bases. The CDR3 runs 15 residues. Germline-derived CDR1 and CDR2 are ENHRY and SYGVKD. V gave up 0 bases and J gave up 4 bases, with 10 bases separating them. The CDR3 reads CAISESGTMNQPQHF. The CDR3 bases are TGTGCCATCAGTGAGTCCGGGACGATGAATCAGCCCCAGCATTTT.

The chain uses TRBV19 and TRBJ1-5; the match to TRBD1 covers 8 bases. The CDR3 is 15 residues long. Germline-derived CDR1 and CDR2 are LNHDA and SQIVND (reference sequence). Trimming cost V 4 bases and J 8 bases; bases outside gene matches: 10. The CDR3 region is CASSTTDRVSKPQHF. DNA for the CDR3: TGTGCCAGTAGTACCACGGACAGGGTGTCGAAGCCCCAGCATTTT.

The chain has TRBV11-1 and TRBJ2-1; no definite D call. The germline V gene encodes CDR1 SGHAT and CDR2 FQDESV (reference sequence). This CDR3 has 12 residues. V lost 4 bases, J lost 9 bases, and 10 bases lay in between. CDR3 in DNA: TGTGCCAGCAGCTCCTCCCTCCTTGAGCAGTTCTTC. It specifies CASSSSLLEQFF.

The V gene is TRBV12-3 or TRBV12-4, the J gene TRBJ2-2; tentatively, D is TRBD1 (5 bases). V lost 2 bases and J 6 bases, leaving 13 bases between the germline ends. The CDR3 length is 15 residues. The CDR3 bases are TGTGCCAGCAGTTTAACCTCTCAGGGTTCCGGGGAGCTGTTTTTT. This sequence encodes CASSLTSQGSGELFF.

This clonotype showed up just a few times. The chain uses TRBV7-9 and TRBJ2-5, with TRBD1 identical over 12 bases. The ends lost 3 bases at V and 5 bases at J; junction bases unmatched: 4. CDR3 size: 15 residues. Germline CDR1 is SEHNR and CDR2 is FQNEAQ (reference sequence). CDR3 nucleotide sequence: TGTGCCAGCAGCTTCGGGACAGGGGGCTCGGAGACCCAGTACTTC. Translated, it gives CASSFGTGGSETQYF.

The sample holds many counts of this clonotype. The rearrangement joins TRBV4-2 to TRBJ2-3; D uncertain. V lost 5 bases to trimming and J lost 0 bases, with 6 bases between them. The CDR3 loop spans 13 amino acids. Germline CDR1 is LGHNA and CDR2 is YNFKEQ. CDR3 DNA: TGTGCCAGCAGCACCGACAGCACAGATACGCAGTATTTT. This translates into CASSTDSTDTQYF.